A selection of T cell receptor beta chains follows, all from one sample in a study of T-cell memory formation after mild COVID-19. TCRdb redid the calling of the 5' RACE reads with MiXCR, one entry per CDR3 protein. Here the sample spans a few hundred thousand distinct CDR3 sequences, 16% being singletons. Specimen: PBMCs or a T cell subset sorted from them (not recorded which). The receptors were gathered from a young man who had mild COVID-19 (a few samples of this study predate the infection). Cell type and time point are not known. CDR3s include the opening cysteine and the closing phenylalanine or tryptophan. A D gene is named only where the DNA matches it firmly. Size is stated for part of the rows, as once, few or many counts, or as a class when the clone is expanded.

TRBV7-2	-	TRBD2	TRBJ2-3	CASSPTSGGSADTQYF	TGTGCCAGCAGCCCTACTAGCGGGGGATCTGCAGATACGCAGTATTTT
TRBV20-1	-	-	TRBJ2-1	CSATTGLSVNNEQFF	TGCAGTGCTACCACTGGACTTTCCGTGAACAATGAGCAGTTCTTC
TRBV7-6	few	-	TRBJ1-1	CASRKQGPRDTEAFF	TGTGCCAGCAGGAAACAGGGACCCCGGGACACTGAAGCTTTCTTT
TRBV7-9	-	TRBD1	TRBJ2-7	CASSSGQSYEQYF	TGTGCCAGCAGCTCGGGACAGTCCTACGAGCAGTACTTC
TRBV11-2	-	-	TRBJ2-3	CASSSPSRGTDTQYF	TGTGCCAGCAGCTCCCCTAGCCGTGGCACAGATACGCAGTATTTT
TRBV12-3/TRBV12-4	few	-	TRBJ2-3	CASSFARTDTQYF	TGTGCCAGCAGTTTTGCCAGGACAGATACGCAGTATTTT
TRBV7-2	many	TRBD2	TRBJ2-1	CASSSLPAGGGNEQFF	TGTGCCAGCAGCAGTCTACCTGCGGGGGGGGGCAATGAGCAGTTCTTC
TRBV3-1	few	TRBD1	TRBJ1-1	CASSSQGGHTEAFF	TGTGCCAGCAGCTCCCAGGGGGGGCACACTGAAGCTTTCTTT
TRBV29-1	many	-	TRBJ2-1	CSVPLGGGANEQFF	TGCAGCGTCCCCCTGGGCGGTGGAGCCAATGAGCAGTTCTTC
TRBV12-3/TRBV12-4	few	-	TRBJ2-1	CASRQELNEQFF	TGTGCCAGCAGACAGGAGCTCAATGAGCAGTTCTTC
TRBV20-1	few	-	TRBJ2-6	CSARRPGRSGANVLTF	TGCAGTGCTAGACGTCCGGGCCGCTCTGGGGCCAACGTCCTGACTTTC
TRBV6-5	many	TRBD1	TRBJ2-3	CASSPQLTGGSPDTQYF	TGTGCCAGCAGTCCCCAGTTGACAGGGGGCAGTCCAGATACGCAGTATTTT
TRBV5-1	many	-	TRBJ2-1	CASSPGQWGGGEQFF	TGCGCCAGCAGCCCCGGACAGTGGGGGGGTGGTGAGCAGTTCTTC
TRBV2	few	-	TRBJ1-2	CASVGSGPYGYTF	TGTGCCAGCGTGGGGTCAGGCCCTTATGGCTACACCTTC
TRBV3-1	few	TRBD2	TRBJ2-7	CASSQRGVEQYF	TGTGCCAGCAGCCAACGGGGGGTCGAGCAGTACTTC
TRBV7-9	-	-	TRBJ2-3	CASSLVPASGEVTDTQYF	TGTGCCAGCAGCTTAGTCCCTGCGTCTGGGGAAGTAACAGATACGCAGTATTTT
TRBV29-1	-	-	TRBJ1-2	CSVVTGRRDTF	TGCAGCGTGGTTACAGGGCGTCGAGACACCTTC
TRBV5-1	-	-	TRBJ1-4	CASSTQARAREKLFF	TGCGCCAGCAGCACACAAGCGAGGGCGCGGGAAAAACTGTTTTTT
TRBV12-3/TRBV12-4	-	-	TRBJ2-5	CASRGGPVTQYF	TGTGCCAGCAGGGGGGGACCCGTGACCCAGTACTTC
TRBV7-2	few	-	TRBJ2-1	CASSLNRDEQFF	TGTGCCAGCAGCTTAAATCGCGATGAGCAGTTCTTC
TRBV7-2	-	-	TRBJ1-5	CASSLMRGNQPQHF	TGTGCCAGCAGCTTAATGAGGGGAAATCAGCCCCAGCATTTT
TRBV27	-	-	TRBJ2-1	CASSFRGYLGHNEQFF	TGTGCCAGCAGTTTTAGAGGCTATTTGGGCCACAATGAGCAGTTCTTC
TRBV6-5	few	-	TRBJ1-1	CASRTQGRGEAFF	TGTGCCAGCCGCACGCAAGGACGGGGAGAAGCTTTCTTT
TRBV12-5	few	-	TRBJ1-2	CASGSWSRGDGYTF	TGTGCTAGTGGTTCCTGGAGCCGAGGAGATGGCTACACCTTC
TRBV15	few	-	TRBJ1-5	CATSSDPRAYRQPQHF	TGTGCCACCAGCAGTGATCCACGAGCGTATCGTCAGCCCCAGCATTTT
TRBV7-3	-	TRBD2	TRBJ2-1	CASSSATLAGGNNEQFF	TGTGCCAGCAGCTCCGCGACCCTAGCGGGGGGGAACAATGAGCAGTTCTTC
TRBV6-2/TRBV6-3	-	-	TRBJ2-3	CASSWGVADTQYF	TGTGCCAGCAGTTGGGGGGTAGCAGATACGCAGTATTTT
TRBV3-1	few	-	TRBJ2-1	CASSQRPPTEQFF	TGTGCCAGCAGCCAAAGGCCCCCGACTGAGCAGTTCTTC
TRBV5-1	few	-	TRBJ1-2	CASSPSNYGYTF	TGCGCCAGCAGCCCAAGTAACTATGGCTACACCTTC
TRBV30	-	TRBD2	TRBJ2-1	CASGLAGASEQFF	TGTGCCTCGGGACTAGCGGGGGCTTCCGAGCAGTTCTTC
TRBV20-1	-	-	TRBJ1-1	CSARDSPVRNTEAFF	TGCAGTGCTAGAGATTCGCCGGTTAGGAACACTGAAGCTTTCTTT
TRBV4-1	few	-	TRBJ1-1	CASSQVPGQMNTEAFF	TGCGCCAGCAGCCAAGTTCCAGGGCAGATGAACACTGAAGCTTTCTTT
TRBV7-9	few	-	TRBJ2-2	CASSRTENTGELFF	TGTGCCAGCAGCCGGACAGAGAACACCGGGGAGCTGTTTTTT
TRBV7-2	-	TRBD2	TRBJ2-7	CASQAGGPGYEQYF	TGTGCCAGCCAAGCGGGGGGGCCTGGGTACGAGCAGTACTTC
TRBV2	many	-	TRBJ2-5	CASSDIWRVGQETQYF	TGTGCCAGCAGTGATATATGGCGGGTCGGACAAGAGACCCAGTACTTC
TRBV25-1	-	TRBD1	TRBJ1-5	CASSESQGAPVRIKHF	TGTGCCAGCAGTGAATCCCAGGGGGCGCCTGTAAGGATAAAGCATTTT
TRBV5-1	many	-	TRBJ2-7	CASSLDRTLYEQYF	TGCGCCAGCAGCTTGGACCGCACCCTCTACGAGCAGTACTTC
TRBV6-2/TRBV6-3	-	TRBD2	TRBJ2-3	CASSSWTSGATDTQYF	TGTGCCAGCAGTTCCTGGACTAGCGGGGCGACAGATACGCAGTATTTT
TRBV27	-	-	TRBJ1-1	CASKYRVGTEAFF	TGTGCCAGTAAATACAGGGTGGGCACTGAAGCTTTCTTT
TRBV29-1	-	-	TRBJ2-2	CSVILGERNTGELFF	TGCAGCGTCATCCTGGGGGAGAGGAACACCGGGGAGCTGTTTTTT
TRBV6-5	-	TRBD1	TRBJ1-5	CASSWTGGQPQHF	TGTGCCAGCAGTTGGACAGGGGGTCAGCCCCAGCATTTT
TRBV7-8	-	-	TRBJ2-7	CASSHLQEYEQYF	TGTGCCAGCAGCCACCTACAGGAGTACGAGCAGTACTTC
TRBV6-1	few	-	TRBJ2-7	CASSAHPGIYEQYF	TGTGCCAGCAGTGCCCATCCAGGGATCTACGAGCAGTACTTC
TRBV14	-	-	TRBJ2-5	CASSQGRARGVETQYF	TGTGCCAGCAGCCAAGGACGGGCAAGAGGAGTCGAGACCCAGTACTTC
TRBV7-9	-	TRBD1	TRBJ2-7	CASSFSSGTVFYEQYF	TGTGCCAGCAGCTTTAGCTCCGGGACAGTATTCTACGAGCAGTACTTC
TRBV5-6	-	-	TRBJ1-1	CASSAALLNTEAFF	TGTGCCAGCAGCGCCGCCCTCCTGAACACTGAAGCTTTCTTT
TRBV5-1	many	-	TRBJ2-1	CASSLGQGSSSYNEQFF	TGCGCCAGCTCCTTGGGCCAGGGTTCGAGTTCGTACAATGAGCAGTTCTTC
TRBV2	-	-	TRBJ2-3	CASSSRVYGRTDTQYF	TGTGCCAGCAGTAGTCGAGTATACGGTCGCACAGATACGCAGTATTTT
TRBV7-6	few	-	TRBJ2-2	CASSPPDRNTGELFF	TGTGCCAGCAGCCCTCCGGACAGAAACACCGGGGAGCTGTTTTTT
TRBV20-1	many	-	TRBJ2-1	CSAPSVAPRNNEQFF	TGCAGTGCCCCTTCGGTGGCCCCGAGGAACAATGAGCAGTTCTTC
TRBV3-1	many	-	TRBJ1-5	CASSPGVNSNQPQHF	TGTGCCAGCAGCCCGGGAGTGAATAGCAATCAGCCCCAGCATTTT
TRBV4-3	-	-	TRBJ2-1	CASSQDIEGLVYNEQFF	TGCGCCAGCAGCCAAGATATCGAGGGGTTAGTTTACAATGAGCAGTTCTTC
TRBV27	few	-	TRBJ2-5	CASRPGLYGGPQYF	TGTGCCAGCAGACCTGGACTGTACGGAGGGCCCCAGTACTTC
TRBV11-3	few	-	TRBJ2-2	CASSWSRENTGELFF	TGTGCCAGCAGCTGGTCCAGGGAGAACACCGGGGAGCTGTTTTTT
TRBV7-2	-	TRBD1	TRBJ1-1	CASSSHRGRLNTEAFF	TGTGCCAGCAGCTCACACAGGGGCAGGCTGAACACTGAAGCTTTCTTT